This T cell receptor beta chain was profiled in a study of long-term antiretroviral therapy in people with HIV (dated 2022 in TCRdb). For context, the study as a whole: The earliest samples were collected about a decade before the 2015 WHO recommendation for immediate ART, when ART was typically delayed until CD4 counts fell. This retrospective serial study examined whether starting ART and sustained HIV suppression were associated with changes in the composition and diversity of the TRB repertoire in peripheral blood. From some 28 adults with confirmed HIV infection, the cohort provided roughly 200 cryopreserved PBMC samples, gathered serially across a mean of approximately six years (range 1-12). Eleven of the 30 participants with HIV were female. Test extractions of a monoclonal T-cell line alongside about 35 polyclonal samples showed no cross-contamination during QIAcube processing. The full study reports these points: Narrower CDR3 length ranges were observed in HIV repertoires than in controls, and an antigen-experienced repertoire with only a slight naive shift after ART was suggested by the network structure. Because cell numbers in pre-ART samples were limited, unsorted PBMC were profiled instead of sorted CD4+ and CD8+ T cells. Because PBMC availability was limited, only the TCR beta chain was sequenced, with no alpha chain pairing. Expanded TRB clones identified before ART initiation dominated the repertoire at all time points, although this dominance fluctuated and declined in many PLHIV after ART. ART initiation was associated with a significant increase in TRB diversity, but diversity stayed significantly below transplant donor controls even after long-term ART. The samples were dated from 2004 to 2017, and the ART regimens that were used may be less effective than current ART regimens. Inferences about post-ART repertoire changes are limited because no data were available on ART adherence, viral resistance or therapy changes.

This clone came up a few times. Its cognate antigen has yet to be identified. Base quality data are lacking; no much larger clone is found one base away. The immunoSEQ hsTCRB v3.0 assay was used at survey level resolution to sequence the TRB variable region. A depth of about 40,000-55,000 T-cell genomes per sample was targeted for TRB sequencing. TRB libraries were pooled and sequenced on an Illumina MiSeq using a v3 150-cycle kit. Turning to the authors' computational methods: Repertoire analysis was run in R within a reproducible Nextflow workflow that covered QC, data transformation and analysis. Custom analyses were implemented in LymphoSeq2, an R package for AIRR-Seq data exploration. After excluding a few samples that yielded fewer than 5000 total TRB sequences, 190 or so HIV repertoires remained for analysis. Of the 188 retained HIV repertoires, about 61 were collected before and roughly 130 after ART initiation. Repertoires were downsampled to 5000 TRB nucleotide sequences, with summary statistics averaged over 100 downsampling iterations. TRB sequences were retained for analysis only if CDR3 regions of at least seven amino acids were present. Diversity was assessed using a clonality score derived from Shannon entropy and using the Gini coefficient. In repertoire networks, the top 5000 CDR3 amino acid sequences were linked whenever an edit distance of one separated two sequences. For TRB CDR3 amino acid sequences, antigen specificity groups and MHC restriction were predicted with GLIPH2. Known CMV, EBV, HIV or tissue antigen associations were flagged by matching CDR3 amino acid sequences against VDJdb and McPAS-TCR. Pre-ART, post-ART and control groups were compared with Wilcoxon signed-rank tests and Holm-Bonferroni correction. Entries here come from immuneACCESS through TCRdb and include only in-frame sequences with V and J called. Some clones fail to appear in such tables; in the studies checked, an unresolved V gene covers under half of the shortfall, and the cause of the remainder is unknown. D and trimming come from the DNA, and the V and J calls and clone size come from that table. For this sample there are 30,000 to 40,000 clones; around 79% appear just once. Together, the top ten hold about 3.2% of the sample.

The CDR3 starts with the cysteine, ends with the phenylalanine, and has 13 residues. CDR3 DNA is the only sequence kept; it has 39 bases, read in frame from the first base. CDR1 and CDR2, per the germline V gene (reference sequence), are SEHNR and FQNEAQ. V sheds 1 base and J sheds 13 bases, leaving 11 bases between their ends. To be included, a participant needed at least one PBMC sample from before ART initiation plus at least two post-ART samples. All participants with HIV were treated in the United States of America. Before DNA extraction, cryopreserved samples of roughly 0.95-10 million PBMC were thawed and washed. At the time of the earliest PBMC sample, participants with HIV were aged between roughly 20 and 55 years. PBMC samples were contributed by each participant from 1-4 timepoints before ART initiation and 2-8 timepoints after ART initiation, with a median of 7 samples. Serial HIV viral load, CD4+ T-cell count, ART history and demographic data were obtained for every participant. Genomic DNA was extracted from unsorted PBMC with a Qiagen kit on a QIAcube, processed in batches of 12 samples.

The receptor was derived from a man aged 18 to 30 with HIV. Sequencing was performed on unsorted PBMCs, taken 1.9 years after starting antiretroviral therapy. This chain is built from TRBV7-9 and TRBJ1-6; the best D guess is TRBD1, with 5 bases matching. The bases read TGTGCCAGCAGCTTAGGGACACTCGGGCCCCTCCACTTT. Translated, this is CASSLGTLGPLHF.